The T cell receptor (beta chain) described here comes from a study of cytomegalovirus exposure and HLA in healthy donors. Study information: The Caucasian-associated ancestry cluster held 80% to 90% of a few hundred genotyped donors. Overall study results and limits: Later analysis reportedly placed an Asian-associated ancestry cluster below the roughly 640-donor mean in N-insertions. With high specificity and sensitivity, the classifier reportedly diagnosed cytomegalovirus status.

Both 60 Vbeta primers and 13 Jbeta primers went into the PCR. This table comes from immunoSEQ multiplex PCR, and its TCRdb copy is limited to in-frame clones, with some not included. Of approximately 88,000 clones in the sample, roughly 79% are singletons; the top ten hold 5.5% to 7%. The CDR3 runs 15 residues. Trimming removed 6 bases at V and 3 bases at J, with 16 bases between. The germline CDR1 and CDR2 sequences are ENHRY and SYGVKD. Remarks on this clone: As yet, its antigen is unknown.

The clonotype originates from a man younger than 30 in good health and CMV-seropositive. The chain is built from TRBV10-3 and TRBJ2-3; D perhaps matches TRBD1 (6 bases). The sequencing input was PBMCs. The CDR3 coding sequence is TGTGCCATCAGGCCTACAGGGATTGATACAGATACGCAGTATTTT. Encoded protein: CAIRPTGIDTDTQYF.